These T cell receptor beta chains were read from a single sample in a study of regulatory T cells in long-lasting Graves disease. MiXCR, applied by TCRdb to the multiplex PCR reads, yields one record per CDR3 protein. The table has some 440,000 distinct CDR3 sequences, around 21% seen once. The source material was peripheral blood mononuclear cells (PBMCs), sampled when the disease was refractory, from a patient treated with antithyroid drugs. The receptors stem from a female donor with Graves disease. CDR3s include the opening cysteine and the closing phenylalanine or tryptophan. The D gene is left open where the match is weak. Part of the rows lack a size; the others show once, few, many or a class for expanded clones.

V gene: TRBV14
J gene: TRBJ1-1
clone size: -
D gene: TRBD1
CDR3 protein: CASRDRGKQAFF
CDR3 DNA: TGTGCCAGCCGGGACAGGGGGAAACAAGCTTTCTTT

V gene: TRBV11-1
J gene: TRBJ2-7
clone size: -
D gene: TRBD2
CDR3 protein: CASSSGGTPYEQYF
CDR3 DNA: TGTGCCAGCAGCTCGGGGGGGACACCCTACGAGCAGTACTTC

V gene: TRBV28
J gene: TRBJ2-7
clone size: many
D gene: -
CDR3 protein: CASSFTLVGLTYEQYF
CDR3 DNA: TGTGCCAGCAGTTTTACCCTAGTCGGTCTGACCTACGAGCAGTACTTC

V gene: TRBV7-9
J gene: TRBJ2-7
clone size: -
D gene: -
CDR3 protein: CASSHTTGGTYEQYF
CDR3 DNA: TGTGCCAGCAGCCATACCACCGGGGGAACCTACGAGCAGTACTTC

V gene: TRBV5-6
J gene: TRBJ2-7
clone size: -
D gene: -
CDR3 protein: CASSFGLGAYEQYF
CDR3 DNA: TGTGCCAGCAGCTTTGGGTTAGGGGCCTACGAGCAGTACTTC

V gene: TRBV12-3/TRBV12-4
J gene: TRBJ1-3
clone size: many
D gene: TRBD1
CDR3 protein: CASSLATGATGNTIYF
CDR3 DNA: TGTGCCAGCAGTTTAGCGACAGGGGCGACCGGAAACACCATATATTTT

V gene: TRBV7-9
J gene: TRBJ2-7
clone size: many
D gene: TRBD2
CDR3 protein: CASSPTSGVSYEQYF
CDR3 DNA: TGTGCCAGCAGCCCCACTAGCGGGGTTTCCTACGAGCAGTACTTC

V gene: TRBV4-1
J gene: TRBJ2-7
clone size: -
D gene: -
CDR3 protein: CASSHRWGSYEQYF
CDR3 DNA: TGCGCCAGCAGCCATAGGTGGGGATCCTACGAGCAGTACTTC

V gene: TRBV30
J gene: TRBJ1-1
clone size: -
D gene: TRBD1
CDR3 protein: CAWSVLTGANTEAFF
CDR3 DNA: TGTGCCTGGAGTGTACTGACAGGGGCGAACACTGAAGCTTTCTTT

V gene: TRBV5-6
J gene: TRBJ2-7
clone size: few
D gene: -
CDR3 protein: CASSRRFSYEQYF
CDR3 DNA: TGTGCCAGCAGCCGGAGGTTCTCCTACGAGCAGTACTTC

V gene: TRBV29-1
J gene: TRBJ2-7
clone size: many
D gene: TRBD2
CDR3 protein: CSVATSGSGEQYF
CDR3 DNA: TGCAGCGTTGCAACTAGCGGGAGTGGCGAGCAGTACTTC

V gene: TRBV7-2
J gene: TRBJ2-4
clone size: many
D gene: -
CDR3 protein: CASSFRDTGRADIQYF
CDR3 DNA: TGTGCCAGCAGCTTCCGGGACACGGGGAGGGCGGACATTCAGTACTTC

V gene: TRBV6-5
J gene: TRBJ2-1
clone size: -
D gene: -
CDR3 protein: CASSYSPPSGIYNEQFF
CDR3 DNA: TGTGCCAGCAGTTACTCTCCCCCCAGCGGCATCTACAATGAGCAGTTCTTC

V gene: TRBV20-1
J gene: TRBJ1-1
clone size: many
D gene: -
CDR3 protein: CSASPHTTANTEAFF
CDR3 DNA: TGCAGTGCTAGTCCCCACACGACAGCGAACACTGAAGCTTTCTTT

V gene: TRBV6-1
J gene: TRBJ2-4
clone size: -
D gene: -
CDR3 protein: CASSNGGAVNIQYF
CDR3 DNA: TGTGCCAGCAGCAACGGGGGAGCGGTAAACATTCAGTACTTC

V gene: TRBV30
J gene: TRBJ1-2
clone size: -
D gene: -
CDR3 protein: CASEKQTDYGYTF
CDR3 DNA: TGTGCCTCCGAAAAACAGACAGACTATGGCTACACCTTC

V gene: TRBV5-1
J gene: TRBJ2-5
clone size: -
D gene: TRBD2
CDR3 protein: CASSLARGTSGKRETQYF
CDR3 DNA: TGCGCCAGCAGCTTGGCCCGGGGGACTAGCGGGAAGAGAGAGACCCAGTACTTC

V gene: TRBV7-2
J gene: TRBJ2-2
clone size: few
D gene: -
CDR3 protein: CASSLAPGGLSTGELFF
CDR3 DNA: TGTGCCAGCAGCTTAGCGCCGGGGGGCTTGAGCACCGGGGAGCTGTTTTTT

V gene: TRBV28
J gene: TRBJ1-2
clone size: many
D gene: -
CDR3 protein: CASSLGSFNTYGYTF
CDR3 DNA: TGTGCCAGCAGTTTAGGGTCCTTCAACACCTATGGCTACACCTTC

V gene: TRBV29-1
J gene: TRBJ2-5
clone size: many
D gene: TRBD1
CDR3 protein: CSVSVQDRALGTQYF
CDR3 DNA: TGCAGCGTTTCTGTCCAGGACAGGGCCTTGGGGACCCAGTACTTC

V gene: TRBV3-1
J gene: TRBJ2-1
clone size: -
D gene: TRBD2
CDR3 protein: CASSQASTSGRTNEQFF
CDR3 DNA: TGTGCCAGCAGCCAAGCTTCGACTAGCGGGAGAACGAATGAGCAGTTCTTC

V gene: TRBV28
J gene: TRBJ2-1
clone size: -
D gene: TRBD2
CDR3 protein: CASSLSASGNTEQFF
CDR3 DNA: TGTGCCAGCAGTTTATCGGCTAGCGGGAACACTGAGCAGTTCTTC

V gene: TRBV29-1
J gene: TRBJ2-7
clone size: -
D gene: -
CDR3 protein: CSVGDSSIPYEQYF
CDR3 DNA: TGCAGCGTCGGTGACAGCTCGATCCCCTACGAGCAGTACTTC

V gene: TRBV20-1
J gene: TRBJ1-2
clone size: many
D gene: TRBD1
CDR3 protein: CSARDGDRVAQDYGYTF
CDR3 DNA: TGCAGTGCTAGAGATGGGGACAGGGTGGCGCAAGACTATGGCTACACCTTC

V gene: TRBV12-3/TRBV12-4
J gene: TRBJ2-7
clone size: -
D gene: -
CDR3 protein: CASNFDSAYEQYF
CDR3 DNA: TGTGCCAGCAATTTCGACAGCGCCTACGAGCAGTACTTC